Shown below are 14 T cell receptor beta chains from a single sample sequenced in a study of cytomegalovirus exposure and HLA in healthy donors. The study ran its PCR with 60 Vbeta and 13 Jbeta primers. Profiling relied on immunoSEQ multiplex PCR, and the TCRdb table lists in-frame clones only, not all of them. This table holds about 140,000 clones, roughly 74% found once. The material sequenced was PBMCs. Source of these receptors: a woman aged 18-35 years in good health and CMV-seropositive.

The chain couples TRBV4-1 to TRBJ1-4; 7 bases match TRBD1. V lost 4 bases to trimming and J lost 8 bases; unmatched junction nucleotides: 7. Germline V gene sequence: CDR1 MGHRA, CDR2 YSYEKL. This CDR3 is 14 amino acids long. DNA of the CDR3: TGCGCCAGCAGCCTAGACAGGGTAGGGGAAAAACTGTTTTTT. This translates into CASSLDRVGEKLFF.

This clone came up a few times. The CDR3 reads CASIPGHGDSPLHF. CDR3 sequence (DNA): TGTGCCAGTATCCCGGGACACGGGGATTCACCCCTCCACTTT. The V gene is TRBV13, the J gene TRBJ1-6, with D possibly being TRBD1 (6 bases). Germline V gene lookup returns CDR1 PRHDT and CDR2 FYEKMQ (reference sequence). The CDR3 extends over 14 amino acids. Trimming shortened V by 9 bases and J by 8 bases, and 17 bases separated the two germline ends.

The chain recombines TRBV10-3 with TRBJ2-2, with a tentative D call TRBD2 (5 bases). The germline V gene has CDR1 ENHRY and CDR2 SYGVKD. The CDR3 extends over 13 amino acids. The V and J ends lost 10 bases and 1 base respectively, with 10 bases between them. In nucleotides, the CDR3 is TGTGCCAGCCAGACTAAGAACACCGGGGAGCTGTTTTTT. It specifies CASQTKNTGELFF.

The chain has TRBV6-4 and TRBJ2-1; 9 positions match TRBD1. From germline, CDR1 is MRHNA and CDR2 SNTAGT. The CDR3 runs 16 residues. V trimming: 6 bases; J trimming: 8 bases; junction bases outside the gene matches: 14. CDR3 DNA: TGTGCCAGCAGGAAGGTGGGGACAGGGTTTAGCCATGAGCAGTTCTTC. It encodes CASRKVGTGFSHEQFF.

The chain employs TRBV29-1 and TRBJ2-3, with a possible D match to TRBD2 (7 bases). Germline assignment: CDR1 SQVTM and CDR2 ANQGSEA. The CDR3 is made up of 13 amino acids. V was cut by 7 bases and J by 4 bases, with 15 bases left in between. The CDR3 DNA reads as TGCAGCGCGGGGGGCGGGGCGGCAGATACGCAGTATTTT. Translating it yields CSAGGGAADTQYF.

The chain joins TRBV13 to TRBJ2-3, with D possibly TRBD2 on 5 matching bases. This CDR3 comprises 14 residues. Germline CDR1 reads PRHDT; CDR2 reads FYEKMQ (reference sequence). Trimming took off 2 bases at V and 2 bases at J, with 8 bases between the two ends. The CDR3, as DNA: TGTGCCAGCAGCTTAAAACGGGACACAGATACGCAGTATTTT. It encodes CASSLKRDTDTQYF.

This clone has only a few counts. V gene TRBV2 combines with J gene TRBJ1-6; 11 bases are shared with TRBD1. This CDR3 has 15 amino acids. The J segment lost 9 bases and the V segment lost 4 bases, leaving 5 bases of the junction unmatched. CDR1 and CDR2 (germline): SNHLY, FYNNEI. CDR3 sequence: CASSGDRGTGSPLHF. The CDR3 DNA follows: TGTGCCAGCAGTGGGGACAGGGGGACCGGTTCACCCCTCCACTTT.

As concerns this clone: A far more abundant clone sits one base away, making this likely a read error. This sample also contains other DNA sequences that code for the same CDR3. V gene TRBV6-5 combines with J gene TRBJ2-7, with TRBD1 matching over 9 bases. Germline CDR1 is MNHEY and CDR2 is SVGAGI. The CDR3 is made up of 14 amino acids. The V segment lost 6 bases and the J segment 3 bases; nucleotides outside the gene matches: 6. CDR3 nucleotide sequence: TGTGCCAGCAGGTCCGGGACAGGGTACTACGAGCAGTACTTC. It yields the protein CASRSGTGYYEQYF.

In DNA, the CDR3 is TGTGCCACCTCGCTTTCCGGAATCCGGGACACTGAAGCTTTCTTT. Protein: CATSLSGIRDTEAFF. The chain recombines TRBV19 with TRBJ1-1; no definite D call. The germline V gene encodes CDR1 LNHDA and CDR2 SQIVND (reference sequence). V was clipped by 10 bases and J by 3 bases, with 21 bases between them. This CDR3 spans 15 amino acids.

A word on this clone: Other DNA sequences in the sample encode the same CDR3. This chain joins TRBV7-9 and TRBJ2-2; no reliable D call. CDR1 is SEHNR and CDR2 is FQNEAQ in the germline V gene (reference sequence). The CDR3 spans 13 residues. Between the trimmed V and J ends, which lost 5 bases and 2 bases, there was a span of 6 bases. The CDR3 spells CASSLLNTGELFF. The CDR3 bases are TGTGCCAGCAGCCTACTCAACACCGGGGAGCTGTTTTTT.

The CDR3 spells CASSLAGGGPYNEQFF. The CDR3 bases are TGTGCCAGCAGCTTAGCAGGGGGGGGTCCCTACAATGAGCAGTTCTTC. This chain uses TRBV7-2 with TRBJ2-1, with D perhaps TRBD2 (7 bases). Germline V gene data show CDR1 as SGHTA and CDR2 as FQGNSA. V was clipped by 0 bases and J by 2 bases, with 11 bases between them. The CDR3 length is 16 residues.

The chain links TRBV7-6 to TRBJ2-2; 11 nucleotides match TRBD2. V shed 3 bases and J 0 bases; nucleotides not matched to a gene: 0. The CDR3 spans 16 residues. Germline V gives CDR1 SGHVS, CDR2 FNYEAQ. The CDR3 nucleotides are TGTGCCAGCAGCTTTAGCGGGGGGGCGAACACCGGGGAGCTGTTTTTT. Translated, it gives CASSFSGGANTGELFF.

The gene calls are TRBV18 and TRBJ2-7; D remains unclear. The CDR3 consists of 14 residues. V gave up 2 bases and J gave up 2 bases, with 10 bases separating them. Per the germline V gene, CDR1 is KGHSH and CDR2 is LQKENI. CDR3 residues: CASSPDGSPYEQYF. The CDR3 nucleotides are TGTGCCAGCTCACCAGACGGGTCCCCCTACGAGCAGTACTTC. Filled out from reference TRBV18 and TRBJ2-7, the complete variable domain reads NAGVMQNPRHLVRRRGQEARLRCSPMKGHSHVYWYRQLPEEGLKFMVYLQKENIIDESGMPKERFSAEFPKEGPSILRIQQVVRGDSAAYFCASSPDGSPYEQYFGPGTRLTVT.

The CDR3 is CASSLGSSGGAMIHEQYF. The CDR3 coding sequence is TGTGCCAGCAGCTTGGGCTCTAGCGGGGGGGCGATGATCCACGAGCAGTACTTC. V usage is TRBV7-9 and J usage is TRBJ2-7; TRBD2 agrees at 12 bases. J gave up 5 bases and V 3 bases, and 14 bases lay outside the gene matches. The germline V gene encodes CDR1 SEHNR and CDR2 FQNEAQ (reference sequence). CDR3 length: 18 amino acids.